The following is a T cell receptor beta chain sequence with its context. CDR1 and CDR2 from the germline V gene are MNHNS and SASEGT. This CDR3 comprises 14 residues. With V trimmed by 5 bases and J by 7 bases, 9 bases remained unmatched. The data stem from a study of CD4+ T cells in melanoma. Only in-frame clones appear in the TCRdb table, and some are missing; sequencing was by immunoSEQ multiplex PCR. The sample contains about 10,000 clones, roughly two thirds of which appear only once. The sequence was collected from a human donor with melanoma. The chain is built from TRBV6-1 and TRBJ1-1; the match to TRBD1 covers 8 bases. The specimen was cells from a culture (not recorded whether cultured in vitro). CDR3 nucleotide sequence: TGTGCCAGCAGTAGAGAATACGGACAGGGTGAAGCTTTCTTT. Residues: CASSREYGQGEAFF.